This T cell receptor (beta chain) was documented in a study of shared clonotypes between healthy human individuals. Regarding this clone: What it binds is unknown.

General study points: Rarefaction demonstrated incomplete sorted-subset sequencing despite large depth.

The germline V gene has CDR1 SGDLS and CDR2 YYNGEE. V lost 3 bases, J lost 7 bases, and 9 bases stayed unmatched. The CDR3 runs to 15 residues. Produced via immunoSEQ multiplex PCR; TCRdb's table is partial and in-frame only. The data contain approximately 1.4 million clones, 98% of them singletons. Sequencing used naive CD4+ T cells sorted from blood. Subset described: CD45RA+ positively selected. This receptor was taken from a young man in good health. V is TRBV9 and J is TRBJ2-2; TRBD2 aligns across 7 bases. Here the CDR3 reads CASSDPAGPVGELFF. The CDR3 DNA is TGTGCCAGCAGCGACCCAGCGGGGCCCGTCGGGGAGCTGTTTTTT.